Detailed here is one TCR beta chain. Its antigen is unidentified. This sample was taken from a study of shared clonotypes between healthy human individuals. Whole-study results and caveats: Rarefaction showed sorted-subset sequencing was incomplete despite large depth.

For each subset, genomic DNA was distributed in equal portions over several immunoSEQ plates. Each PCR replicate from the sorted subsets contained about 180 ng DNA, which is about 30,000 T cell genomes. Here immunoSEQ multiplex PCR was the method, and the copy in TCRdb shows in-frame clones only, minus some. This sample carries around 510,000 clones, approximately 95% of them seen once, and the ten largest clones take nearly 0.065%. Free of recent acute infections or vaccinations, the donors were healthy HIV-negative adults. The length of the CDR3 is 10 residues. Germline V gives CDR1 ENHRY, CDR2 SYGVKD.

The source material was naive CD4+ T cells sorted from blood. Subset noted: CD45RA+ positively selected. The chain uses TRBV10-3 and TRBJ2-5, with 7 bases identical to TRBD1. Matching the DNA end better, TRBJ2-7 makes the J call doubtful. The receptor was isolated from a woman between 25 and 40 years old in good health. DNA for the CDR3: TGTGCCAGACAGGGCTACGAGCAGTACTTC. Its protein is CARQGYEQYF.